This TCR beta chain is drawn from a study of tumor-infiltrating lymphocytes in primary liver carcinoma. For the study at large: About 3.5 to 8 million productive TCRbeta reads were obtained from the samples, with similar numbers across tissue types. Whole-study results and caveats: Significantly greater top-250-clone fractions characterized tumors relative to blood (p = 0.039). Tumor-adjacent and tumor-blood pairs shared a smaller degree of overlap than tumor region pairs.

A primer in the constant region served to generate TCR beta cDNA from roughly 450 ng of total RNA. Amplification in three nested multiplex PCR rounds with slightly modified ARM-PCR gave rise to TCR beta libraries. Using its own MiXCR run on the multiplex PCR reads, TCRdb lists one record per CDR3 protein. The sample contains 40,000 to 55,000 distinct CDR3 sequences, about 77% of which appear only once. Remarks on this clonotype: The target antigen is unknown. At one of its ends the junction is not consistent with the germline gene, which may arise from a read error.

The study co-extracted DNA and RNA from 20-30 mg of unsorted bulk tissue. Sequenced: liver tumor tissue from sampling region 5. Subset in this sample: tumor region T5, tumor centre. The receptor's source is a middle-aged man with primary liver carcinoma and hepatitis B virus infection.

As DNA, the CDR3 is TGCACCAGCAGCCGCCGGCAGGGGGGGACAGATACGCAGTATTTT. It yields the protein CTSSRRQGGTDTQYF. This chain links TRBV4-3 with TRBJ2-3; perhaps D is TRBD1 or TRBD2 (7 bases each). The CDR3 has 15 residues. CDR1 and CDR2 from the germline V gene are LGHNA and YSLEER.